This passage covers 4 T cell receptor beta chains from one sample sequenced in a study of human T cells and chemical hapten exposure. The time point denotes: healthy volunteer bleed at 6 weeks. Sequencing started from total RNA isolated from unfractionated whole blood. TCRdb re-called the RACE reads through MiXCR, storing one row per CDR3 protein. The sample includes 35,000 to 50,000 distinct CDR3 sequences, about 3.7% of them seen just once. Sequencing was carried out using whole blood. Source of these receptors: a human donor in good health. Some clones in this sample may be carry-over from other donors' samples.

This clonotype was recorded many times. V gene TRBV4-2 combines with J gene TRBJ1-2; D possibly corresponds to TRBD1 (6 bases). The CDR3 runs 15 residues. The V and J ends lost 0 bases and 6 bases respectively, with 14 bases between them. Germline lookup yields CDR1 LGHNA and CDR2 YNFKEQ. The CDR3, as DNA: TGTGCCAGCAGCCAAGAGACCGGACAGCAGAATGGCTACACCTTC. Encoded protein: CASSQETGQQNGYTF.

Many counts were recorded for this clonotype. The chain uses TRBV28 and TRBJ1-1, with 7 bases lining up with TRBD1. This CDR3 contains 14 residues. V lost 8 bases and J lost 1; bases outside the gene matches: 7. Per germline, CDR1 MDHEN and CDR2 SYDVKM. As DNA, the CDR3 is TGTGCCAGCCAGGTGACAGGGCGGAACACTGAAGCTTTCTTT. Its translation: CASQVTGRNTEAFF. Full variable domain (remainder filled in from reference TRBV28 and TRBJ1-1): DVKVTQSSRYLVKRTGEKVFLECVQDMDHENMFWYRQDPGLGLRLIYFSYDVKMKEKGDIPEGYSVSREKKERFSLILESASTNQTSMYLCASQVTGRNTEAFFGQGTRLTVV.

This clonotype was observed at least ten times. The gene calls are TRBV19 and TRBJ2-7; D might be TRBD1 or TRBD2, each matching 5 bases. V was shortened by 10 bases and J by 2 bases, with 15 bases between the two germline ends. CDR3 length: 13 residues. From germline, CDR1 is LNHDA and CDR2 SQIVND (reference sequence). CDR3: CATQELGAYEQYF. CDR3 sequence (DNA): TGTGCCACTCAAGAACTAGGGGCCTACGAGCAGTACTTC.

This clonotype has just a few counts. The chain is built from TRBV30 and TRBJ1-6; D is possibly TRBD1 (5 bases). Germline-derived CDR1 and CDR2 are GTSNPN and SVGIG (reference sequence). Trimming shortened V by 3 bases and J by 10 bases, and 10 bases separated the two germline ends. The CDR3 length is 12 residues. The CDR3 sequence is CAWRGVHSPLHF. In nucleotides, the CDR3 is TGTGCCTGGAGAGGGGTTCACTCACCCCTCCACTTT.